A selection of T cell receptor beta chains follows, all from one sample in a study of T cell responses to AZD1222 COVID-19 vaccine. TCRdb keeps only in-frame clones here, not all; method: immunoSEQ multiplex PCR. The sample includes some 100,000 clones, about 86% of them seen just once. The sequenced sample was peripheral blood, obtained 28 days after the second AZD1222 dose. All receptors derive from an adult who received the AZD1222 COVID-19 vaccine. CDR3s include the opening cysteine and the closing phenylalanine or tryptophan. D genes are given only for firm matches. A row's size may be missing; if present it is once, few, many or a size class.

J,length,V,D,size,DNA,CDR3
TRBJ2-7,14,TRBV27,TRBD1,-,TGTGCCAGCAGTTCCCAGGGGGTGGGCTACGAGCAGTACTTC,CASSSQGVGYEQYF
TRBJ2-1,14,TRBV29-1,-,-,TGCAGCGTGGGGACTTCCCCACTTTACAATGAGCAGTTCTTC,CSVGTSPLYNEQFF
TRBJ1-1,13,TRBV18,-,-,TGTGCCAGCTCACTTCTTACAGGGACTGAAGCTTTCTTT,CASSLLTGTEAFF
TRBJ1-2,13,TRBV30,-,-,TGTGCCTGGAGTGTCCATAGTCAGGGGGGCTACACCTTC,CAWSVHSQGGYTF
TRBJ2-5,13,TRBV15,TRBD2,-,TGTGCCACCGGGACTAGCTACCAAGAGACCCAGTACTTC,CATGTSYQETQYF
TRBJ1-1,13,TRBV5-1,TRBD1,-,TGCGCCAGCAGCTTGCAGGGGGCGGTTGAAGCTTTCTTT,CASSLQGAVEAFF
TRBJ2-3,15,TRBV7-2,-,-,TGTGCCAGCAGCTTAAGCCCGGCGGGGCGGGATACGCAGTATTTT,CASSLSPAGRDTQYF
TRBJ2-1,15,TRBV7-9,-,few,TGTGCCAGCAGCGGCATTCTTCGCTCCTACAATGAGCAGTTCTTC,CASSGILRSYNEQFF
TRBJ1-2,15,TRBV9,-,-,TGTGCCAGCAGCGTAGGGGACGACTTAAACTATGGCTACACCTTC,CASSVGDDLNYGYTF
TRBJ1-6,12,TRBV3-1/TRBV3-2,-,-,TGTGCCAGCAACACAATTAATTCACCCCTCCACTTT,CASNTINSPLHF
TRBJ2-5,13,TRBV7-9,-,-,TGTGCCAGCAGCTTAACCAACGAAGAGACCCAGTACTTC,CASSLTNEETQYF
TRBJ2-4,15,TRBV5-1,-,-,TGCGCCAGCAGTAACGAGGTTGGCCCCAAAAACATTCAGTACTTC,CASSNEVGPKNIQYF
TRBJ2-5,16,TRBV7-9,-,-,TGTGCCAGCAGCTTAACAGGGCAGGGTGCCAAAGAGACCCAGTACTTC,CASSLTGQGAKETQYF
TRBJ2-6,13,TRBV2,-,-,TGTGCCACTAAGGGGCCTGGGGCCAACGTCCTGACTTTC,CATKGPGANVLTF
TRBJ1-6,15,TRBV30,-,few,TGTGCCTGGACTGCCATCGGACATCGGAATTCACCCCTCCACTTT,CAWTAIGHRNSPLHF
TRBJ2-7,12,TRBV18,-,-,TGTGCCAGCTCACCAGGGAGATACGAGCAGTACTTC,CASSPGRYEQYF
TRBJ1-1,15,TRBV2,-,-,TGTGCCAGCAGTGAAGTGAAGCTCATGAACACTGAAGCTTTCTTT,CASSEVKLMNTEAFF
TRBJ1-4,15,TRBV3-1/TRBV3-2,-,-,TGTGCCAGCAGCCGCTGGGGAGGGATCAATGAAAAACTGTTTTTT,CASSRWGGINEKLFF
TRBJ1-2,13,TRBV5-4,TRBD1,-,TGTGCCAGCAGAGGGGGCGAGGTCTATGGCTACACCTTC,CASRGGEVYGYTF
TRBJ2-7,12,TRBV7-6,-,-,TGTGCCAGCAGTTCGGGTCGTCGGGAGCAGTACTTC,CASSSGRREQYF
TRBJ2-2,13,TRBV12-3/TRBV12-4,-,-,TGTGCCAGCAGGTCGCAGAACACCGGGGAGCTGTTTTTT,CASRSQNTGELFF
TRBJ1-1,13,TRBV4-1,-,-,TGCGCCAGCAGTCACCCCGGTAGGGCTGAAGCTTTCTTT,CASSHPGRAEAFF
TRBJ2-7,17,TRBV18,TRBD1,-,TGTGCCAGCTCATCCGCTTTACCCGGGACAGGGGACGACGAGCAGTACTTC,CASSSALPGTGDDEQYF
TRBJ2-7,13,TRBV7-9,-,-,TGTGCCAGCAGAAGGGACTTTGCGGGCGAGCAGTACTTC,CASRRDFAGEQYF
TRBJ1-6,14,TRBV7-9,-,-,TGTGCCAGCAGCCCCTCCGGGGGGGATTCACCCCTCCACTTT,CASSPSGGDSPLHF
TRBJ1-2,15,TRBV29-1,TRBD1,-,TGCAGCGTTGAAGATTATAATGAGGGGGCGGGTGGCTACACCTTC,CSVEDYNEGAGGYTF
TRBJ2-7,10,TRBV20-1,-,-,TGCAGTGCTGCTCGGCGTGAGCAGTACTTC,CSAARREQYF
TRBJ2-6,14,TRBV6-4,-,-,TGTGCCAGCAGTGCTACTCTGGGGGCCAACGTCCTGACTTTC,CASSATLGANVLTF
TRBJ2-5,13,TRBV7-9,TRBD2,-,TGTGCCAGCAGCCTTAGCGGGAGAGAGACCCAGTACTTC,CASSLSGRETQYF
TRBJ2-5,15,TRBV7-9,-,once,TGTGCCAGCAGCCCCGGGACATTAACACGGGAGACCCAGTACTTC,CASSPGTLTRETQYF
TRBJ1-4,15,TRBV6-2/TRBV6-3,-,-,TGTGCCAGCAGTTACTCCCGGATCTCAAATGAAAAACTGTTTTTT,CASSYSRISNEKLFF
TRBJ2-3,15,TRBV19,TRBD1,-,TGTGCCAGTAGTCCGCGACAGGGAAGCACAGATACGCAGTATTTT,CASSPRQGSTDTQYF
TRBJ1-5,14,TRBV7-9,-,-,TGTGCCAGCAGACACAGGGTTTCGAATCAGCCCCAGCATTTT,CASRHRVSNQPQHF
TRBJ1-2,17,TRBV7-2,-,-,TGTGCCAGCAGCTTAGTCGCACGTGCGGTGATGGACTGGGGCTACACCTTC,CASSLVARAVMDWGYTF
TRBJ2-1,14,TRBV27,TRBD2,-,TGTGCCAGCAGGCGTAGCGGGATTTACAATGAGCAGTTCTTC,CASRRSGIYNEQFF
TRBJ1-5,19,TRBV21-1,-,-,TGTGCCAGCAGCGAACCCCAGGGCACGGGGACGTATAGCAATCAGCCCCAGCATTTT,CASSEPQGTGTYSNQPQHF
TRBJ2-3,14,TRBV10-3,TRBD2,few,TGTGCCTCAAGGACTAGCGGCGCCACAGATACGCAGTATTTT,CASRTSGATDTQYF
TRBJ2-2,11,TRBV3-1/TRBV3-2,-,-,TGTGCCAGCGGGGACACCGGGGAGCTGTTTTTT,CASGDTGELFF
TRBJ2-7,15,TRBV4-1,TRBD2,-,TGCGCCAGCAGCCAAGAAGCGGCTAGCGGCTACGAGCAGTACTTC,CASSQEAASGYEQYF
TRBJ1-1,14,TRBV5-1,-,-,TGCGCCAGCAGCTTGGGGCAGGAGGGCACTGAAGCTTTCTTT,CASSLGQEGTEAFF
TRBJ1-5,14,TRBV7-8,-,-,TGTGCCAGCAGCTTGAGTAGTAGCAATCAGCCCCAGCATTTT,CASSLSSSNQPQHF
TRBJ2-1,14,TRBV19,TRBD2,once,TGTGCCAGTGGACTAGCGGGGGCCAACAATGAGCAGTTCTTC,CASGLAGANNEQFF
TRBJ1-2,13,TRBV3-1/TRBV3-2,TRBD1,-,TGTGCCAGCAGCCAAGAAACAGGGGGCGGCTACACCTTC,CASSQETGGGYTF
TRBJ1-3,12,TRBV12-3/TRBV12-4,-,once,TGTGCCAGCAGCCCCACCGGAAACACCATATATTTT,CASSPTGNTIYF
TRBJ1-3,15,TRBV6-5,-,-,TGTGCCAGCAGTTACTGGCAGGGGATGGGAAACACCATATATTTT,CASSYWQGMGNTIYF
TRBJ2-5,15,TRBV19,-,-,TGTGCCAGTAGTATAGTTTTCGGACCAGAGGAGACCCAGTACTTC,CASSIVFGPEETQYF
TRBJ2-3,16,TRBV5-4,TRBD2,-,TGTGCCAGCAGCCCCAACGCGGGGGGGTACACAGATACGCAGTATTTT,CASSPNAGGYTDTQYF
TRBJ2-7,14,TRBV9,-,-,TGTGCCAGCAGCCCCCCGGGGGACCACTACGAGCAGTACTTC,CASSPPGDHYEQYF
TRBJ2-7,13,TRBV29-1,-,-,TGCAGCGTCAACGGACAGAGCGCCTACGAGCAGTACTTC,CSVNGQSAYEQYF
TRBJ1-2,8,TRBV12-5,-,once,TGTGCTAGTGTTGGCTACACCTTC,CASVGYTF
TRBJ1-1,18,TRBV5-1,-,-,TGCGCCAGCAGCTTGGTATTCTCGGGGGGCCCTATGAACACTGAAGCTTTCTTT,CASSLVFSGGPMNTEAFF
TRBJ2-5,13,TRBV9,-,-,TGTGCCGAAAAACGCGGGGCAGACCAGACCCAGTACTTC,CAEKRGADQTQYF